A single sample is the source of the 5 T cell receptor beta chains below, sequenced in a study of shared clonotypes between healthy human individuals. Using immunoSEQ multiplex PCR, the repertoire was profiled, and TCRdb retains in-frame clones only, with some absent. Of around 2.3 million clones in the sample, roughly 95% were seen once. Sequenced: naive CD4+ T cells sorted from blood. Subset defined: CD45RA+ positively selected. The receptors were sampled from a man between 18 and 35 years old in good health.

Notes on this clone: This same CDR3 is encoded by further DNA sequences in the sample. The chain carries TRBV30 and TRBJ2-7; the D gene is possibly TRBD2 (5 bases). The CDR3 extends over 11 amino acids. V lost 4 bases and J lost 4, with 8 bases in between. Germline V gene lookup returns CDR1 GTSNPN and CDR2 SVGIG (reference sequence). The CDR3 spells CAWKGVYEQYF. The CDR3 DNA reads as TGTGCCTGGAAGGGAGTGTACGAGCAGTACTTC.

The chain couples TRBV5-1 to TRBJ1-4, with 8 bases lining up with TRBD1. CDR3 length equals 15 residues. From germline, CDR1 is SGHRS and CDR2 YFSETQ. V lost 4 bases and J lost 6; bases outside the gene matches: 8. CDR3 residues: CASSPSGTGDEKLFF. CDR3 DNA: TGCGCCAGCAGCCCTTCCGGGACAGGTGATGAAAAACTGTTTTTT. Together with reference TRBV5-1 and TRBJ1-4, the CDR3 gives the full variable domain: KAGVTQTPRYLIKTRGQQVTLSCSPISGHRSVSWYQQTPGQGLQFLFEYFSETQRNKGNFPGRFSGRQFSNSRSEMNVSTLELGDSALYLCASSPSGTGDEKLFFGSGTQLSVL.

In the case of this clone: Other DNA sequences within the sample encode an identical CDR3. The V call is TRBV5-1, the J call TRBJ2-2; 7 bases map to TRBD1. Germline values: CDR1 SGHRS, CDR2 YFSETQ. Trimming removed 0 bases from V and 3 bases from J; junction bases left unmatched: 5. The CDR3 is 16 amino acids. The CDR3 is CASSLDPQGDTGELFF. CDR3 in DNA: TGCGCCAGCAGCTTGGATCCTCAGGGGGACACCGGGGAGCTGTTTTTT.

A note on this clone: Within the sample, other DNA sequences also encode this same CDR3. The chain links TRBV5-4 to TRBJ1-5, with 7 bases aligning to TRBD1. V lost 2 bases, J lost 3 bases, and 2 bases stayed unmatched. The CDR3 is made up of 14 amino acids. Germline V lookup: CDR1 SGHNT, CDR2 YYREEE (reference sequence). The CDR3 DNA sequence: TGTGCCAGCAGCTTAGGGACAGACAATCAGCCCCAGCATTTT. As protein: CASSLGTDNQPQHF.

CDR3 nucleotide sequence: TGCGCCAGCAGCAGGGGACGGATGAACACCGGGGAGCTGTTTTTT. Its protein is CASSRGRMNTGELFF. The rearrangement links TRBV5-1 to TRBJ2-2; the D gene could be TRBD1 or TRBD2 (5 bases each). The V end was cut by 4 bases, the J end by 1 base, with 11 bases between. The CDR3 has 15 amino acids. Germline assignment: CDR1 SGHRS and CDR2 YFSETQ.